This T cell receptor beta chain derives from a study of OX40 agonist ivuxolimab in advanced cancers. Profiling relied on immunoSEQ multiplex PCR, and the TCRdb table lists in-frame clones only, not all of them. The sample holds approximately 35,000 clones, less than 80% seen once. Judged by abundance, this clone is medium-sized. The CDR3 spans 14 residues. Germline CDR1 ENHRY, CDR2 SYGVKD. Trimming left V 6 bases short and J 0 bases short, with 12 bases between. This chain uses TRBV10-3 with TRBJ2-7, with D perhaps TRBD2 (5 bases). This specimen consisted of CD4+ or CD8+ T cells sorted from blood, obtained in a trial of the OX40 agonist ivuxolimab. This clonotype was sampled from an adult with an advanced solid tumor such as melanoma, head and neck, liver or kidney cancer. The CDR3 DNA reads as TGTGCCATCAGGGAGACGGGGATCTCCTACGAGCAGTACTTC. Residues: CAIRETGISYEQYF.